What follows are 19 T cell receptor beta chains derived from one specimen sequenced in a study of radiation and T cells in renal cell carcinoma (dated by TCRdb to about 2020). The library was obtained by the immunoSEQ multiplex PCR assay. TCRdb re-hosts the immuneACCESS table, in-frame sequences only. Its copies lack some clones; in the studies checked, an unresolved V gene accounts for under half of them, and the cause for the rest is not known. This sample lists approximately 150,000 clones; roughly 83% were detected once. Of the sample, under 30% falls within the top ten clones. This specimen's time point label, interpreted: baseline pretreatment blood. Per the publication, the treatment or condition label means: 15 Gy SBRT to primary tumor, nephrectomy 4 weeks later. This sample comprised blood, obtained from a patient whose treatment included radiotherapy and nephrectomy. The source is a woman in her forties or fifties with renal cell carcinoma.

The V call is TRBV5-1, the J call TRBJ2-5, with TRBD2 matching 11 bases. The J segment lost 2 bases and the V segment lost 5 bases, leaving 5 bases of the junction unmatched. CDR3 length: 15 amino acids. Germline lookup yields CDR1 SGHRS and CDR2 YFSETQ. DNA of the CDR3: TGCGCCAGCAGACTAGCGGGAGCCCTTCAAGAGACCCAGTACTTC. This sequence encodes CASRLAGALQETQYF.

This chain links TRBV21-1 with TRBJ2-7. TRBV21-1 is annotated as a pseudogene. The CDR3 is 21 amino acids. The CDR3 protein is CASSKRMRQGSGRLPSYEQYF. As DNA, the CDR3 is TGTGCCAGCAGCAAAAGGATGCGTCAGGGATCGGGACGGCTGCCTTCCTACGAGCAGTACTTC.

V is TRBV7-8 and J is TRBJ2-7, with 9 bases identical to TRBD2. The CDR3 extends over 13 amino acids. V dropped 6 bases and J dropped 3; count of bases not matched to a gene: 3. Germline V gene sequence: CDR1 SGHVS, CDR2 FQNEAQ. The CDR3 DNA follows: TGTGCCAGCAGAGCGGGGGGCTTCTACGAGCAGTACTTC. It codes for CASRAGGFYEQYF.

V is TRBV6-6 and J is TRBJ2-7, with D tentatively TRBD1 (5 bases). Germline CDR1 is MNHNY and CDR2 is SVGAGI (reference sequence). V lost 8 bases and J 3 bases, leaving 8 bases between the germline ends. The CDR3 has 11 residues. The CDR3 bases are TGTGCCAGCGGACACGACTACGAGCAGTACTTC. Its protein product is CASGHDYEQYF.

The chain carries TRBV2 and TRBJ1-3; D gene ambiguous. Germline V gene data show CDR1 as SNHLY and CDR2 as FYNNEI. CDR3 length: 17 residues. Trimming shortened V by 0 bases and J by 3 bases, and 15 bases separated the two germline ends. CDR3 sequence (DNA): TGTGCCAGCAGTGAAGCCCCCGGACCCGGCGGTGGAAACACCATATATTTT. As protein: CASSEAPGPGGGNTIYF.

This clone was recorded only once. The chain has TRBV6-1 and TRBJ1-2, with D possibly matching TRBD1 (5 bases). The CDR3 consists of 13 residues. Germline CDR1 reads MNHNS; CDR2 reads SASEGT. V was cut by 10 bases and J by 7 bases, with 19 bases left in between. The CDR3 DNA is TGTGCCACGGAGGCATTGCGGGACGGTGGCTACACCTTC. Amino acids: CATEALRDGGYTF.

This CDR3 is CASGFTGGELFF. The CDR3, as DNA: TGTGCTAGTGGTTTTACGGGGGGGGAGCTGTTTTTT. The V call is TRBV12-5, the J call TRBJ2-2, with D possibly being TRBD2 (5 bases). Germline CDR1 reads LGHNT; CDR2 reads FRNRAP. V gave up 3 bases and J gave up 8 bases, with 7 bases separating them. The CDR3 is 12 amino acids.

The chain's CDR3 is CASRPGTGGNQPQHF. CDR3 DNA: TGTGCCAGCAGACCCGGGACAGGGGGAAATCAGCCCCAGCATTTT. The chain joins TRBV6-6 to TRBJ1-5; 11 bases are a match to TRBD1. The J segment lost 4 bases and the V segment lost 6 bases, leaving 5 bases of the junction unmatched. Germline V gene data show CDR1 as MNHNY and CDR2 as SVGAGI (reference sequence). The CDR3 consists of 15 residues.

The rearrangement uses TRBV5-6 and TRBJ1-2, with D hard to call. V was clipped by 5 bases and J by 3 bases, with 11 bases between them. The CDR3 consists of 13 residues. CDR1 is SGHDT, CDR2 YYEEEE, per germline. CDR3 in amino acids: CASSPARDYGYTF. CDR3 coding DNA: TGTGCCAGCAGTCCAGCCCGTGACTATGGCTACACCTTC.

This clone occurred once. The J gene is TRBJ1-5, the V gene TRBV6-5; D gene uncertain. The CDR3 totals 13 residues. V was clipped by 9 bases and J by 5 bases, with 14 bases between them. Germline CDR1 is MNHEY and CDR2 is SVGAGI. The CDR3 nucleotides read TGTGCCAGTAAGGGAGGGTATGATCAGCCCCAGCATTTT. This gives the protein CASKGGYDQPQHF.

This chain uses TRBV5-3 with TRBJ1-2; no firm D call. TRBV5-3 is treated as an ORF (open reading frame) with a function not yet certain. The CDR3 is 14 amino acids. V was trimmed by 2 bases and J by 4 bases, leaving 12 bases between them. CDR3 loop: CARSFEATSYGYTF. The CDR3 DNA follows: TGTGCCAGAAGCTTTGAGGCTACTTCCTATGGCTACACCTTC.

This rearrangement joins TRBV6-6 to TRBJ2-7, with 15 bases matching TRBD2. Germline CDR1 MNHNY, CDR2 SVGAGI (reference sequence). This CDR3 is 15 amino acids long. With 6 bases clipped from V and 4 bases from J, the junction kept 4 bases outside the gene matches. The CDR3: CASSPGLAGGYEQYF. CDR3 bases: TGTGCCAGCAGCCCTGGACTAGCGGGAGGGTACGAGCAGTACTTC.

Notes on this clone: Within the sample, other DNA sequences also encode this same CDR3. The rearrangement links TRBV5-1 to TRBJ1-1; D is ambiguous. The V end lost 1 base, the J end lost 0 bases, and 7 bases lay between the germline ends. The CDR3 is 14 residues long. Germline V gene data show CDR1 as SGHRS and CDR2 as YFSETQ. The DNA of the CDR3 is TGCGCCAGCAGCTTGTCCGGAATGAACACTGAAGCTTTCTTT. Translating it yields CASSLSGMNTEAFF.

This chain joins TRBV6-6 and TRBJ2-2; D not certain. The V and J ends lost 0 bases and 1 base respectively, with 9 bases between them. The CDR3 is 16 residues long. Germline lookup yields CDR1 MNHNY and CDR2 SVGAGI (reference sequence). CDR3 protein: CASSYSLSWNTGELFF. CDR3 nucleotide sequence: TGTGCCAGCAGTTACTCCTTATCGTGGAACACCGGGGAGCTGTTTTTT.

The rearrangement joins TRBV11-3 to TRBJ2-7; 9 bases map to TRBD2. Germline V lookup: CDR1 SGHNT, CDR2 YENEEA. This CDR3 is 17 amino acids long. V shed 2 bases, J shed 4 bases, and the junction held 12 bases outside the gene matches. Here the CDR3 reads CASSLSGLAGKGYEQYF. CDR3 in DNA: TGTGCCAGCAGCTTATCGGGCCTAGCGGGAAAAGGTTACGAGCAGTACTTC.

In this sample, this clone turned up a few times. The chain is built from TRBV18 and TRBJ1-1; D perhaps matches TRBD1 (6 bases). V lost 3 bases and J 3 bases, leaving 14 bases between the germline ends. The CDR3 runs to 15 residues. CDR1 and CDR2 (germline): KGHSH, LQKENI. In DNA form, the CDR3 reads TGTGCCAGCTCACCGGGGGCTGACACGGACACTGAAGCTTTCTTT. Translation gives CASSPGADTDTEAFF.

The V call is TRBV7-2, the J call TRBJ2-3; D is unresolved. Trimming removed 3 bases from V and 6 bases from J, with 10 bases in between. CDR3 length: 13 residues. Per germline, CDR1 SGHTA and CDR2 FQGNSA. CDR3 nucleotides: TGTGCCAGCAGCTTTCGGGTTATGGATACGCAGTATTTT. As protein: CASSFRVMDTQYF.

This sequence joins TRBV6-1 and TRBJ1-5; perhaps TRBD1 as D (6 bases). There are 15 residues in the CDR3. V lost 5 bases and J lost 5, with 16 bases in between. Germline CDR1 reads MNHNS; CDR2 reads SASEGT. CDR3 sequence (DNA): TGTGCCAGCAGTCCCGGCAGGGGTGGGGATCAGCCCCAGCATTTT. Protein sequence: CASSPGRGGDQPQHF.

The V and J genes are TRBV19 and TRBJ2-7; 14 bases map to TRBD2. The ends lost 5 bases at V and 4 bases at J; junction bases unmatched: 7. In germline, CDR1 is LNHDA, CDR2 SQIVND (reference sequence). This CDR3 region has 16 residues. CDR3 coding DNA: TGTGCCAGTAGTTTCCCGGGACTAGCGGGAGTATACGAGCAGTACTTC. Translation gives CASSFPGLAGVYEQYF.